A selection of T cell receptor beta chains follows, all from one sample in a study of shared clonotypes between healthy human individuals. The repertoire was sequenced with immunoSEQ multiplex PCR; TCRdb's copy has only in-frame clones and lacks some. There are around 2,100,000 clones in the sample; about 95% occur only once, and roughly 1.2% lies in the top ten. Material: naive CD8+ T cells sorted from blood. These receptors were collected from a man between 18 and 35 years old in good health. Both conserved end residues are part of each CDR3. D genes are given only for firm matches.

len	d_gene	j_gene	v_gene	CDR3aa
16	.	TRBJ2-3	TRBV27	CASSFSLASIEDTQYF
15	.	TRBJ2-2	TRBV25-1	CASSEFTGLTGELFF
17	TRBD1	TRBJ1-4	TRBV5-4	CASSFTGTGATNEKLFF
14	.	TRBJ2-7	TRBV7-9	CASRPGLISYEQYF
15	TRBD1	TRBJ1-1	TRBV13	CASSGRQGSDTEAFF
17	TRBD2	TRBJ2-5	TRBV28	CASSLPLAGGEQETQYF
15	.	TRBJ2-1	TRBV7-9	CASSSGIGSYNEQFF
17	.	TRBJ2-5	TRBV5-1	CASTLTDSRAVQETQYF
15	.	TRBJ1-2	TRBV4-3	CASSQEEGQIYGYTF
13	TRBD2	TRBJ2-5	TRBV9	CASNGEGQETQYF
14	TRBD1	TRBJ1-3	TRBV5-4	CASSYRGSGNTIYF
17	TRBD2	TRBJ2-2	TRBV5-1	CASSGGTSGSFSGELFF
13	.	TRBJ1-4	TRBV11-2	CASSLTTNEKLFF
17	TRBD2	TRBJ2-7	TRBV5-6	CASSLAASGSLSYEQYF
14	.	TRBJ2-2	TRBV7-2	CASSLGLGTGELFF
14	.	TRBJ2-7	TRBV9	CASSSHRVGYEQYF
15	TRBD1	TRBJ2-7	TRBV18	CASSTAGDRVNEQYF
14	.	TRBJ2-7	TRBV4-1	CASSPRDGTYEQYF
15	TRBD2	TRBJ2-4	TRBV4-1	CASSQETSGGNIQYF
14	TRBD2	TRBJ2-7	TRBV6-5	CASSYGAGDWVQYF
15	TRBD2	TRBJ2-3	TRBV7-9	CASSFTSGTADTQYF
12	TRBD2	TRBJ2-7	TRBV7-9	CASGGGSYEQYF
15	.	TRBJ2-5	TRBV5-1	CASSLVASGRETQYF
12	.	TRBJ2-7	TRBV10-2	CASSVIVGEQYF
15	.	TRBJ2-1	TRBV7-8	CASSLALAQYNEQFF
15	TRBD1	TRBJ1-2	TRBV27	CASSPTQQGNYGYTF
18	TRBD1	TRBJ1-1	TRBV5-6	CASSLAGGYGEFGTEAFF
18	.	TRBJ1-4	TRBV7-3	CASSTQMGALAYNEKLFF
15	.	TRBJ2-5	TRBV9	CASSVAGSGSETQYF
12	.	TRBJ2-3	TRBV19	CASGSGTDTQYF
16	.	TRBJ1-3	TRBV4-2	CASSQESLRYGNTIYF
16	.	TRBJ1-3	TRBV28	CASSLDPLASGNTIYF
14	.	TRBJ2-7	TRBV4-3	CASSQGQQGYEQYF
16	.	TRBJ2-5	TRBV7-6	CASSLVGAPLQETQYF
16	TRBD1	TRBJ2-2	TRBV27	CASSQIGGPNTGELFF
11	.	TRBJ1-2	TRBV19	CASSIMGGYTF
13	.	TRBJ1-6	TRBV6-5	CAVGPADNSPLHF
16	.	TRBJ1-3	TRBV4-3	CASSQDRAFLGNTIYF
14	.	TRBJ2-7	TRBV5-4	CASSLGFGSYEQYF
17	.	TRBJ2-2	TRBV5-8	CASSPERLPLGTGELFF
14	.	TRBJ2-7	TRBV13	CASSLKGPAGEQYF
14	.	TRBJ2-7	TRBV13	CASSLRDSYYEQYF
12	.	TRBJ2-7	TRBV7-9	CASSYRTVEQYF
14	.	TRBJ2-1	TRBV5-1	CASSRTESYNEQFF